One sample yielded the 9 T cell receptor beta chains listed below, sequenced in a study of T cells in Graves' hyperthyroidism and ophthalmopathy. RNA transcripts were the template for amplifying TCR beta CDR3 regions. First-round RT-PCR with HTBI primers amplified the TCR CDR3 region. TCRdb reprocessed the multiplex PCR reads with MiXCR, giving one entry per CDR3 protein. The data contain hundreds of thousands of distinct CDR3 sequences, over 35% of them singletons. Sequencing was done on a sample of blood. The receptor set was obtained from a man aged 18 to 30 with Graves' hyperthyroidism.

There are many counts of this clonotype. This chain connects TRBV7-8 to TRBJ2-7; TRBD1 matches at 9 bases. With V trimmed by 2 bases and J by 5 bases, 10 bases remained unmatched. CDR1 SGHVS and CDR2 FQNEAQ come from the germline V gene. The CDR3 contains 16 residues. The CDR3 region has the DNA TGTGCCAGCAGCTTAAATATGGGGACAGGGAACCACGAGCAGTACTTC. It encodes CASSLNMGTGNHEQYF. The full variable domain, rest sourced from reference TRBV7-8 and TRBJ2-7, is GAGVSQSPRYKVAKRGQDVALRCDPISGHVSLFWYQQALGQGPEFLTYFQNEAQLDKSGLPSDRFFAERPEGSVSTLKIQRTQQEDSAVYLCASSLNMGTGNHEQYFGPGTRLTVT.

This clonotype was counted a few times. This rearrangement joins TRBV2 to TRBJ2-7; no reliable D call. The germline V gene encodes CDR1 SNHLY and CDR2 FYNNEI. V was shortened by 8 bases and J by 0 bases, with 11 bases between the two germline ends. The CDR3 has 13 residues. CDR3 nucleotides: TGTGCCAGCCGGTTGGGATACTCCTACGAGCAGTACTTC. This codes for CASRLGYSYEQYF.

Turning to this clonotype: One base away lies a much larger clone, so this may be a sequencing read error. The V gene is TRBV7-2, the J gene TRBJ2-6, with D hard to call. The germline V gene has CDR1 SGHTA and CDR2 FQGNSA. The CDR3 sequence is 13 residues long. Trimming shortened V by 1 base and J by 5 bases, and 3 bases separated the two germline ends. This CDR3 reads CASSLVRANVLTF. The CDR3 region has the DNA TGTGCCAGCAGCTTAGTTCGGGCCAACGTCCTGACTTTC.

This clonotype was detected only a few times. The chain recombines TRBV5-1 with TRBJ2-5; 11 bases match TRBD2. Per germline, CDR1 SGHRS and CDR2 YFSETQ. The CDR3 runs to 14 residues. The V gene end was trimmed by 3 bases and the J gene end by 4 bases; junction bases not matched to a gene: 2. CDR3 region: CASSYSGRAETQYF. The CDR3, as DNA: TGCGCCAGCAGCTATAGCGGGAGGGCAGAGACCCAGTACTTC.

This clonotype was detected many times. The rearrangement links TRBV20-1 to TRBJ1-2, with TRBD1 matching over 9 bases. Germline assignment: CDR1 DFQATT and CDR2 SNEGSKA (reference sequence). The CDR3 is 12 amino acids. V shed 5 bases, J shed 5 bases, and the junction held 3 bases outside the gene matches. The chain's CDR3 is CSAADRGYGYTF. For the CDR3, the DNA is TGCAGTGCTGCCGACAGGGGGTATGGCTACACCTTC.

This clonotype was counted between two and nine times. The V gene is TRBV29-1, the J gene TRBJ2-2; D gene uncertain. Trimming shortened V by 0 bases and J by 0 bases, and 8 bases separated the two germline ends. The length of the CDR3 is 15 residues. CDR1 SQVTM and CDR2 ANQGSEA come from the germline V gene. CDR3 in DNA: TGCAGCGTTGAAGAAGTGGGATCGAACACCGGGGAGCTGTTTTTT. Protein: CSVEEVGSNTGELFF.

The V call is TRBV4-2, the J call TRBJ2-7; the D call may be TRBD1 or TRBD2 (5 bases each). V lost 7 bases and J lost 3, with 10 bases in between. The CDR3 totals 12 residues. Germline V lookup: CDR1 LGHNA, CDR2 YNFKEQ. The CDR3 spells CASTRDLYEQYF. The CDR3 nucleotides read TGTGCCAGCACCAGGGACCTCTACGAGCAGTACTTC.

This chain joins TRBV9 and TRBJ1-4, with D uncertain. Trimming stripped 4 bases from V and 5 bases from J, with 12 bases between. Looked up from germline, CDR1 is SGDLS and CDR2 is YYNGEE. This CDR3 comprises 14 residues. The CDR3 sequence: CASSQEGQNEKLFF. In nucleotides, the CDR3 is TGTGCCAGCAGCCAAGAGGGCCAGAATGAAAAACTGTTTTTT.

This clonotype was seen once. In DNA form, the CDR3 reads TGTGCCAGCAGTTACGGACAGGGGGCGGAAGAGACCCAGTACTTC. This translates into CASSYGQGAEETQYF. The rearrangement links TRBV7-6 to TRBJ2-5, with 11 bases fitting TRBD1. J lost 3 bases, V lost 6 bases, and 6 bases had no gene match. The CDR3 is made up of 15 amino acids. Germline V gives CDR1 SGHVS, CDR2 FNYEAQ. The full variable domain, in which reference TRBV7-6 and TRBJ2-5 provide the parts outside the CDR3, is GAGVSQSPRYKVTKRGQDVALRCDPISGHVSLYWYRQALGQGPEFLTYFNYEAQQDKSGLPNDRFSAERPEGSISTLTIQRTEQRDSAMYRCASSYGQGAEETQYFGPGTRLLVL.